The 4 T cell receptor beta chains given below trace back to one sample, sequenced in a study of blood T cells in healthy people across ages. Using a J-beta primer mix together with a sample-barcoded 5' primer, a second PCR was run for about 6 to 12 cycles. MiXCR was run by TCRdb on the 5' RACE reads, yielding one entry per CDR3 protein. The sample consists of 1,300,000 or so distinct CDR3 sequences, around 55% of them appearing once. Sequencing used blood. The receptors were gathered from a man in his late teens or twenties in good health.

This clonotype was found a few times. The chain joins TRBV20-1 to TRBJ1-2; a weak D match, TRBD1 (6 bases). The germline V and J ends were trimmed by 6 bases and 4 bases, with 18 bases remaining between them. The CDR3 length is 14 residues. Germline CDR1 and CDR2: DFQATT and SNEGSKA (reference sequence). The CDR3 sequence: CSATVQGLTYGYTF. The DNA for the CDR3 is TGCAGTGCGACTGTACAGGGACTTACCTATGGCTACACCTTC.

The chain combines TRBV7-2 with TRBJ1-2, with unresolved D. From germline, CDR1 is SGHTA and CDR2 FQGNSA. The CDR3 is 15 residues long. Trimming pared 1 base from V and 3 bases from J, leaving 12 bases between. CDR3 in amino acids: CASSLGFRNYYGYTF. The CDR3 DNA reads TGTGCCAGCAGCTTAGGTTTCAGGAATTACTATGGCTACACCTTC.

This clonotype appeared a few times. The chain uses TRBV20-1 and TRBJ2-7; D could derive from TRBD1 or TRBD2 (5 bases each). CDR1 DFQATT and CDR2 SNEGSKA come from the germline V gene (reference sequence). Between the trimmed V and J ends, which lost 0 bases and 0 bases, there was a span of 12 bases. This CDR3 has 15 amino acids. As DNA, the CDR3 is TGCAGTGCTAGAGATCCGAGGGGTAGCTCCTACGAGCAGTACTTC. It specifies CSARDPRGSSYEQYF.

The rearrangement uses TRBV20-1 and TRBJ2-7; 8 bases agree with TRBD1. CDR3 length: 17 amino acids. V trimming: 3 bases; J trimming: 2 bases; junction bases outside the gene matches: 15. CDR1 and CDR2 (germline): DFQATT, SNEGSKA (reference sequence). CDR3 protein: CSASNRQTGVGPYEQYF. CDR3 DNA sequence: TGCAGTGCTAGTAACAGACAGACAGGGGTCGGTCCCTACGAGCAGTACTTC.